At least ten counts were recorded for the clone carrying this T cell receptor (beta chain). The antigen remains unidentified. Read coverage stops 3 residues before the CDR3 terminus; the germline J gene supplies the remainder. CDR3 length: 14 amino acids. CDR1 is SGDLS and CDR2 is YYNGEE in the germline V gene. V shed 6 bases and J 1 base; nucleotides not matched to a gene: 6. This record comes from a study of T cell clonality in common variable immunodeficiency. Study-wide points: Patient heterogeneity in the CVID cohort limited correlations between repertoire features and clinical complications.

Most patients and controls had Caucasian heritage. Clones were read by immunoSEQ multiplex PCR, and TCRdb kept only the in-frame ones, dropping some. Recorded here are 30,000 to 40,000 clones, none singletons. Source material: peripheral blood mononuclear cells. The chain is built from TRBV9 and TRBJ2-5; TRBD2 matches 7 bases. The TCR was taken from a person aged 18 to 75 in good health. The CDR3 reads CASKPVAGQETQYF. The sequenced CDR3 bases are TGTGCCAGCAAACCAGTAGCGGGCCAAGAGACC. The entire variable domain, with the rest obtained from reference TRBV9 and TRBJ2-5, is as follows: DSGVTQTPKHLITATGQRVTLRCSPRSGDLSVYWYQQSLDQGLQFLIQYYNGEERAKGNILERFSAQQFPDLHSELNLSSLELGDSALYFCASKPVAGQETQYFGPGTRLLVL.